This T cell receptor beta chain was captured by sequencing in a study of memory CD4+ T cells and cytomegalovirus serostatus. The sort gate was single viable CD3+CD4+CD8-CD45RO+ cells for memory CD4+ T cells. The repertoire was sequenced with immunoSEQ multiplex PCR; TCRdb's copy has only in-frame clones and lacks some. Of 41,000 or so clones listed, roughly 83% are singletons. The sample consisted of memory CD4+ T cells from blood. The sequence came from an adult in good health and CMV-seronegative.

The CDR3 DNA follows: TGTGCCAGTAGTATCCAGGGACACCGTAATGAAAAACTGTTTTTT. Its protein is CASSIQGHRNEKLFF. The V and J genes are TRBV19 and TRBJ1-4, with D possibly being TRBD1 (6 bases). The germline V and J ends were trimmed by 3 bases and 4 bases, with 12 bases remaining between them. CDR1 is LNHDA and CDR2 is SQIVND in the germline V gene (reference sequence). The CDR3 totals 15 residues. The full variable domain, rest sourced from reference TRBV19 and TRBJ1-4, is DGGITQSPKYLFRKEGQNVTLSCEQNLNHDAMYWYRQDPGQGLRLIYYSQIVNDFQKGDIAEGYSVSREKKESFPLTVTSAQKNPTAFYLCASSIQGHRNEKLFFGSGTQLSVL.